These 8 T cell receptor beta chains originate from one sample sequenced in a study of blood T cell repertoires in COVID-19 (TCRdb year 2020). The method was the immunoSEQ multiplex PCR assay. In TCRdb, the immuneACCESS table is reduced to in-frame sequences with V and J assigned. These tables do not hold every clone; where another copy was compared, an unresolved V gene accounts for under half, and the others remain unexplained. The sample profile shows approximately 140,000 clones; approximately 81% of them were found once. About 5.5% of the sample is taken by the ten largest. The sequencing sample was made of PBMCs or T cells enriched from blood (not recorded which). These receptors all stem from a man aged 35 to 55 with acute COVID-19.

A single count supports this clone. The rearrangement links TRBV7-9 to TRBJ2-7, with D hard to call. The germline gives CDR1 SEHNR, CDR2 FQNEAQ (reference sequence). The CDR3 loop spans 12 amino acids. V lost 3 bases and J 3 bases, leaving 6 bases between the germline ends. The CDR3 sequence is CASSLADYEQYF. CDR3 sequence (DNA): TGTGCCAGCAGCTTGGCGGACTACGAGCAGTACTTC.

The chain recombines TRBV5-6 with TRBJ2-4, with 7 bases lining up with TRBD1. CDR3 size: 14 residues. Unmatched junction bases numbered 10, after V lost 3 bases and J lost 10 bases. CDR1 SGHDT and CDR2 YYEEEE come from the germline V gene. The CDR3 DNA reads TGTGCCAGCAGCTCAGTCCAGGGGGTTGGAATTCAGTACTTC. This gives the protein CASSSVQGVGIQYF.

The chain uses TRBV21-1 and TRBJ2-3; TRBD2, the table's D call, was not compared with the DNA. TRBV21-1 is reported as a pseudogene. This CDR3 region has 19 residues. DNA for the CDR3: TGTGCCAGCAGCAAAGCGCCCCCCGTGGCTAGCGGGAGAAGCGATACGCAGTATTTT. Protein sequence: CASSKAPPVASGRSDTQYF.

The chain couples TRBV19 to TRBJ1-5; D call uncertain. The CDR3 is 16 amino acids. Looked up from germline, CDR1 is LNHDA and CDR2 is SQIVND (reference sequence). Trimming removed 0 bases at V and 0 bases at J, with 9 bases between. The CDR3 region has the DNA TGTGCCAGTAGTATAGATGACTATTATAGCAATCAGCCCCAGCATTTT. It specifies CASSIDDYYSNQPQHF. Using reference TRBV19 and TRBJ1-5 for the parts outside the CDR3, the full variable domain is DGGITQSPKYLFRKEGQNVTLSCEQNLNHDAMYWYRQDPGQGLRLIYYSQIVNDFQKGDIAEGYSVSREKKESFPLTVTSAQKNPTAFYLCASSIDDYYSNQPQHFGDGTRLSIL.

The J gene is TRBJ1-5, the V gene TRBV7-8; D is perhaps TRBD1 (5 bases). The CDR3 totals 15 residues. In germline, CDR1 is SGHVS, CDR2 FQNEAQ. The germline V and J ends were trimmed by 5 bases and 10 bases, with 21 bases remaining between them. The CDR3 region has the DNA TGTGCCAGCAGCCGTACACAGGTGGGGATCGGTCCCCAGCATTTT. Translating gives CASSRTQVGIGPQHF. The full variable domain, its missing parts supplied by reference TRBV7-8 and TRBJ1-5, is GAGVSQSPRYKVAKRGQDVALRCDPISGHVSLFWYQQALGQGPEFLTYFQNEAQLDKSGLPSDRFFAERPEGSVSTLKIQRTQQEDSAVYLCASSRTQVGIGPQHFGDGTRLSIL.

This clone was detected only a few times. The chain links TRBV12-3 or TRBV12-4 to TRBJ1-2; D remains unclear. Trimming removed 5 bases at V and 3 bases at J, with 10 bases between. The CDR3 is made up of 13 amino acids. As DNA, the CDR3 is TGTGCCAGCAGTCCCGCTAGCGACTATGGCTACACCTTC. It is translated as CASSPASDYGYTF.

The chain couples TRBV29-1 to TRBJ1-2; TRBD1 might be the D (6 bases). Per germline, CDR1 SQVTM and CDR2 ANQGSEA. The CDR3 totals 13 residues. V shed 3 bases and J shed 2 bases, with 10 bases lying between them. The CDR3 sequence is CSVDRGANYGYTF. CDR3 in DNA: TGCAGCGTTGACAGGGGCGCGAACTATGGCTACACCTTC.

DNA for the CDR3: TGCGCCAGCAGCCAAGGGCGAGGGTCGGTTCTGTTCTTC. Residues: CASSQGRGSVLFF. The chain joins TRBV4-3 to TRBJ2-1, with D maybe TRBD2 (5 bases). The CDR3 runs 13 residues. Germline lookup yields CDR1 LGHNA and CDR2 YSLEER. V lost 1 base, J lost 15 bases, and 16 bases lay in between.